This TCR beta chain is drawn from a study of blood T cells in healthy people across ages. Primers used in a second PCR of about 7 to 12 cycles were a sample-barcoded 5' primer and a J-beta primer mix. The authors tagged each cDNA molecule using a template-switch adaptor with 12 random nucleotides. TCRdb called the 5' RACE reads again in MiXCR, with one record for every CDR3 protein. Of about 1.7 million distinct CDR3 sequences listed, roughly 28% are singletons. Concerning this clonotype: Antigen specificity is unknown.

CDR1 and CDR2 from the germline V gene are KGHDR and SFDVKD. The CDR3 totals 15 residues. V was clipped by 1 base and J by 2 bases, with 8 bases between them. Study-level results: Strongly correlated with naive T cell percentage was TCR beta diversity. Investigators treated diversity estimates from one million T cells as underestimates. More naive CD4+ cells and higher diversity were found in long-lived than in aged donors.

J is TRBJ2-1 and V is TRBV24-1; no reliable D call. This clonotype was sampled from a woman younger than 45 in good health. The sample comprised blood. CDR3 DNA: TGTGCCACCAGTGATTTAAAAATCGCCTACAATGAGCAGTTCTTC. It specifies CATSDLKIAYNEQFF.